The 23 T cell receptor beta chains in this list originate from one sample, sequenced in a study of cytomegalovirus exposure and HLA in healthy donors. PCR used 60 Vbeta primers and 13 Jbeta primers. This table comes from immunoSEQ multiplex PCR, and its TCRdb copy is limited to in-frame clones, with some not included. The sample consists of some 250,000 clones, roughly four fifths of them appearing once. The specimen sequenced was PBMCs. The receptors here all came from a woman between 55 and 75 years old in good health and CMV-seropositive.

The V and J genes are TRBV4-1 and TRBJ2-7; D gene unclear. Looked up from germline, CDR1 is MGHRA and CDR2 is YSYEKL. Trimming shortened V by 1 base and J by 1 base, and 8 bases separated the two germline ends. This CDR3 spans 14 amino acids. CDR3 region: CASSQGPVSYEQYF. In nucleotides, the CDR3 is TGCGCCAGCAGCCAAGGTCCCGTATCCTACGAGCAGTACTTC.

The gene calls are TRBV6-1 and TRBJ2-1; 9 positions agree with TRBD2. The CDR3 covers 13 residues. J lost 9 bases, V lost 10 bases, and 10 bases had no gene match. CDR1 is MNHNS, CDR2 SASEGT, per germline. The CDR3 loop is CAIVAGEKGEQFF. CDR3 DNA: TGTGCCATCGTAGCGGGAGAAAAGGGTGAGCAGTTCTTC.

Details on this clone: This sample also contains other DNA sequences that code for the same CDR3. The chain joins TRBV19 to TRBJ1-1; D possibly corresponds to TRBD1 (5 bases). The V end lost 2 bases, the J end lost 1 base, and 11 bases lay between the germline ends. Germline assignment: CDR1 LNHDA and CDR2 SQIVND (reference sequence). The CDR3 consists of 15 residues. The CDR3 loop is CASSISGRANTEAFF. The DNA of the CDR3 is TGTGCCAGTAGTATATCCGGCAGGGCGAACACTGAAGCTTTCTTT.

This clone has a single count. The V and J genes are TRBV7-9 and TRBJ2-3; no clear D gene. V shed 10 bases and J shed 4 bases, with 15 bases lying between them. Germline CDR1 SEHNR, CDR2 FQNEAQ (reference sequence). The CDR3 totals 13 residues. The CDR3 spells CATLRPRPDTQYF. The CDR3 DNA reads as TGTGCCACCCTTCGGCCTAGGCCAGATACGCAGTATTTT.

V is TRBV5-6 and J is TRBJ1-2; 7 positions agree with TRBD1. CDR1 and CDR2 from the germline V gene are SGHDT and YYEEEE. This CDR3 region has 13 residues. With V trimmed by 0 bases and J by 7 bases, 3 bases remained unmatched. CDR3 in amino acids: CASSLGGGFGYTF. CDR3 nucleotides: TGTGCCAGCAGCTTGGGAGGGGGCTTTGGCTACACCTTC.

The V and J genes are TRBV14 and TRBJ1-1, with D maybe TRBD1 (6 bases). The CDR3 runs to 16 residues. The germline CDR1 and CDR2 sequences are SGHDN and FVKESK. Trimming removed 0 bases from V and 10 bases from J, with 21 bases in between. CDR3 coding DNA: TGTGCCAGCAGCCAAGATGGGTGGGTTGACAGGACCCCAGCTTTCTTT. Encoded protein: CASSQDGWVDRTPAFF.

This clone was picked up a small number of times. The genes are TRBV5-1 and TRBJ1-5, with a weak D call TRBD1 (6 bases). The V gene lost 0 bases and the J gene lost 4 bases, with 11 bases spanning the gap. The CDR3 runs to 15 residues. Germline V gene sequence: CDR1 SGHRS, CDR2 YFSETQ. The CDR3 DNA sequence: TGCGCCAGCAGCTTGGGGACAGACTCTAATCAGCCCCAGCATTTT. It yields the protein CASSLGTDSNQPQHF.

This clone has just one count. This chain links TRBV10-1 with TRBJ2-2, with 13 positions matching TRBD2. The CDR3 consists of 18 residues. V shed 2 bases, J shed 1 base, and the junction held 4 bases outside the gene matches. Germline V lookup: CDR1 WNHNN, CDR2 SYGVQD (reference sequence). The CDR3 DNA is TGCGCCAGCAGTGAGGGGGGACTAGCGGGATTGAACACCGGGGAGCTGTTTTTT. Translated: CASSEGGLAGLNTGELFF.

This clone was seen only a few times. The V call is TRBV5-1, the J call TRBJ1-2; 7 nucleotides align to TRBD1. This CDR3 is built from 11 residues. Trimming cost V 5 bases and J 11 bases; bases outside gene matches: 6. Germline-derived CDR1 and CDR2 are SGHRS and YFSETQ. CDR3 in amino acids: CASRGQGGYTF. In DNA form, the CDR3 reads TGCGCCAGCAGAGGCCAGGGGGGATACACCTTC.

This chain uses TRBV27 with TRBJ2-3; D perhaps matches TRBD1 (6 bases). CDR3 length equals 18 residues. Per the germline V gene, CDR1 is MNHEY and CDR2 is SMNVEV (reference sequence). Trimming cost V 6 bases and J 0 bases, with 22 bases left between them. CDR3 in amino acids: CASSYNSIGGGSTDTQYF. CDR3 sequence (DNA): TGTGCCAGCAGCTACAACTCCATTGGGGGCGGGAGCACAGATACGCAGTATTTT.

A word on this clone: Sequence at one end of the junction differs from germline and may be a read error. The genes are TRBV6-5 and TRBJ2-3, with 9 bases lining up with TRBD1. The CDR3 length is 16 residues. Germline CDR1 and CDR2: MNHEY and SVGAGI. Here the CDR3 DNA reads TGTGCCGGCAGTTACTCGACAGGGGGGGGCACAGATACGCAGTATTTT. Amino acid sequence: CAGSYSTGGGTDTQYF.

In nucleotides, the CDR3 is TGCGCCAGCAGCCGGGGGGGGCAGGGCACAGATACGCAGTATTTT. Protein sequence: CASSRGGQGTDTQYF. The chain links TRBV4-1 to TRBJ2-3, with D perhaps TRBD2 (7 bases). V lost 4 bases to trimming and J lost 1 base, with 12 bases between them. The CDR3 runs to 15 residues. The V gene's germline CDR1 is MGHRA and CDR2 YSYEKL.

This chain links TRBV19 with TRBJ1-2; 8 positions agree with TRBD1. Looked up from germline, CDR1 is LNHDA and CDR2 is SQIVND (reference sequence). The V and J ends lost 7 bases and 4 bases, in that order; junction bases with no gene match: 11. The CDR3 is made up of 15 amino acids. For the CDR3, the DNA is TGTGCCAGTAACCCTCTCGCGGGACAGGCCTATGGCTACACCTTC. Its protein is CASNPLAGQAYGYTF.

The chain recombines TRBV9 with TRBJ2-1, with TRBD2 matching over 8 bases. The CDR3 runs to 16 residues. CDR1 SGDLS and CDR2 YYNGEE come from the germline V gene. Germline trimming cut 0 bases from V and 9 bases from J; bases unmatched to any gene: 11. CDR3 sequence reads: CASSVGLAGSAGEQFF. In DNA form, the CDR3 reads TGTGCCAGCAGCGTAGGATTAGCGGGATCGGCAGGTGAGCAGTTCTTC.

The genes are TRBV28 and TRBJ1-5; D is unresolved. The V gene's germline CDR1 is MDHEN and CDR2 SYDVKM. V gave up 3 bases and J gave up 0 bases, with 3 bases separating them. This CDR3 has 13 residues. The CDR3 sequence: CASSFYSNQPQHF. In nucleotides, the CDR3 is TGTGCCAGCAGTTTCTATAGCAATCAGCCCCAGCATTTT.

The V call is TRBV2, the J call TRBJ2-3; 9 nucleotides match TRBD1. Germline CDR1 is SNHLY and CDR2 is FYNNEI. Unmatched junction bases numbered 4, after V lost 6 bases and J lost 0 bases. This CDR3 is 15 amino acids long. The CDR3 spells CASSGQGTSTDTQYF. DNA for the CDR3: TGTGCCAGCAGCGGACAGGGGACTAGCACAGATACGCAGTATTTT.

This chain joins TRBV27 and TRBJ2-1; TRBD2 matches 15 bases. V was pared by 7 bases and J by 7 bases, with 5 bases of the junction left unmatched. In germline, CDR1 is MNHEY, CDR2 SMNVEV (reference sequence). The CDR3 loop spans 15 amino acids. In DNA form, the CDR3 reads TGTGCCAGCACCCTAGGGACTAGCGGGGGGAATGAGCAGTTCTTC. Translating it yields CASTLGTSGGNEQFF.

On this clone itself: Other DNA sequences in the sample encode the same CDR3. V is TRBV18 and J is TRBJ1-1; 7 bases fit TRBD1. The length of the CDR3 is 15 residues. Germline V gives CDR1 KGHSH, CDR2 LQKENI. V was clipped by 3 bases and J by 1 base; unmatched bases: 5. Here the CDR3 reads CASSPQGGTNTEAFF. The DNA for the CDR3 is TGTGCCAGCTCACCGCAGGGGGGAACGAACACTGAAGCTTTCTTT.

The chain joins TRBV7-9 to TRBJ2-1; D is perhaps TRBD1 (7 bases). V was shortened by 5 bases and J by 8 bases, with 19 bases between the two germline ends. Germline V gene sequence: CDR1 SEHNR, CDR2 FQNEAQ (reference sequence). This CDR3 spans 15 amino acids. CDR3 protein: CASSHTGEVGDEQFF. The CDR3 DNA follows: TGTGCCAGCAGCCATACAGGGGAGGTCGGCGATGAGCAGTTCTTC.

This chain links TRBV5-4 with TRBJ2-1, with 7 positions matching TRBD1. CDR3 length equals 16 residues. In germline, CDR1 is SGHNT, CDR2 YYREEE (reference sequence). The junction had 13 bases not matched to a gene; V was cut back by 3 bases and J by 7 bases. Here the CDR3 DNA reads TGTGCCAGCAGCTGGGGGACAGTGGGGGCTGGGAATGAGCAGTTCTTC. Protein product: CASSWGTVGAGNEQFF.

The chain carries TRBV5-1 and TRBJ2-1, with 9 positions matching TRBD2. This CDR3 is 17 amino acids long. Losses at the gene ends were 0 bases for V and 1 base for J; bases not matched to a gene: 5. Germline V gene sequence: CDR1 SGHRS, CDR2 YFSETQ. The CDR3 spells CASSLASGKGSYNEQFF. The CDR3 DNA follows: TGCGCCAGCAGCTTGGCTAGCGGGAAAGGGTCCTACAATGAGCAGTTCTTC.

The chain joins TRBV19 to TRBJ2-3; 13 nucleotides align to TRBD2. The V and J ends lost 5 bases and 0 bases, in that order; junction bases with no gene match: 2. The CDR3 has 16 residues. Germline V gives CDR1 LNHDA, CDR2 SQIVND (reference sequence). The CDR3 sequence is CASSEGLAGSTDTQYF. The CDR3 region has the DNA TGTGCCAGTAGTGAGGGACTAGCGGGGAGCACAGATACGCAGTATTTT.

The chain links TRBV15 to TRBJ1-5; the D gene is possibly TRBD1 (5 bases). Trimming removed 1 base from V and 4 bases from J, with 8 bases in between. The germline V gene has CDR1 LNHNV and CDR2 YYDKDF (reference sequence). The CDR3 consists of 14 residues. The CDR3 DNA is TGTGCCACCAGCAGAGGGACAATAAATCAGCCCCAGCATTTT. This codes for CATSRGTINQPQHF. Using reference TRBV15 and TRBJ1-5 for the parts outside the CDR3, the full variable domain is DAMVIQNPRYQVTQFGKPVTLSCSQTLNHNVMYWYQQKSSQAPKLLFHYYDKDFNNEADTPDNFQSRRPNTSFCFLDIRSPGLGDTAMYLCATSRGTINQPQHFGDGTRLSIL.